The T cell receptor beta chain under discussion was sequenced for a study of cytomegalovirus exposure and HLA in healthy donors. Study in general: Roughly 77 million unique TCRs from HLA-typed donors made up an early data release.

Nominally healthy donors were sampled, though unrecorded immune exposures were likely. The CDR3 spans 15 residues. V lost 4 bases to trimming and J lost 3 bases, with 12 bases between them. Per the germline V gene, CDR1 is SEHNR and CDR2 is FQNEAQ (reference sequence). Use of 60 Vbeta and 13 Jbeta primers characterized the PCR. Method: immunoSEQ multiplex PCR; TCRdb's copy keeps in-frame clones and lacks some. The sample records under 150,000 clones, 82% being singletons. This sequence joins TRBV7-9 and TRBJ2-2, with D perhaps TRBD1 (6 bases). Sequencing input: PBMCs. This receptor was obtained from a boy aged 2 to 10 in good health and CMV-seronegative. The CDR3 protein is CASSSQGRDTGELFF. DNA of the CDR3: TGTGCCAGCAGCTCACAGGGAAGGGACACCGGGGAGCTGTTTTTT.